These 27 T cell receptor beta chains were sequenced from one sample in a study of blood T cells in healthy people across ages (dated by TCRdb to about 2015). Library preparation used 5' RACE. The sequencer listed for this sample is Illumina HiSeq 2500. A second PCR of about 7 to 12 cycles was run with a J-beta primer mix and a sample-barcoded 5' primer. The public reads were reanalyzed by TCRdb: fastp trimming at Q25, MiXCR alignment, in-frame beta chains only. Here each entry gathers all rows of one CDR3 protein and keeps the most common genes and DNA. Here the sample has about 630,000 distinct CDR3 sequences; around 21% occur a single time. The ten largest clones take up 3% to 4.5% of the sample. Source material: blood. The receptor source for this set is a man in his 70s in good health.

This clonotype was counted between two and nine times. The chain recombines TRBV20-1 with TRBJ2-5; D unresolved. The CDR3 extends over 12 amino acids. The germline CDR1 and CDR2 sequences are DFQATT and SNEGSKA (reference sequence). V dropped 2 bases and J dropped 0 bases, with 4 bases sitting between them. The CDR3 protein is CSARHYQETQYF. In DNA form, the CDR3 reads TGCAGTGCTAGACATTACCAAGAGACCCAGTACTTC.

The gene calls are TRBV12-3 or TRBV12-4 and TRBJ2-7; 9 nucleotides match TRBD1. The CDR3 sequence is 12 residues long. J lost 7 bases, V lost 8 bases, and 6 bases had no gene match. CDR3 loop: CASSGTGREQYF. The CDR3 bases are TGTGCCAGCTCGGGGACAGGGCGGGAGCAGTACTTC.

This clonotype was observed at least ten times. The chain carries TRBV7-2 and TRBJ2-1; 9 positions agree with TRBD1. The length of the CDR3 is 15 residues. The germline CDR1 and CDR2 sequences are SGHTA and FQGNSA. The trim removed 5 bases at V and 4 bases at J, leaving 6 bases unmatched. The CDR3 DNA sequence: TGTGCCAGCAGCAGCCGGGACAGGGTTTACAATGAGCAGTTCTTC. It yields the protein CASSSRDRVYNEQFF.

The sample holds a few counts of this clonotype. J is TRBJ1-2 and V is TRBV6-1, with 9 nucleotides matching TRBD1. From germline, CDR1 is MNHNS and CDR2 SASEGT. The CDR3 contains 14 residues. V lost 7 bases and J lost 5; bases outside the gene matches: 8. The CDR3 here is CASKPGQGGYGYTF. The CDR3 DNA reads as TGTGCCAGCAAACCGGGACAGGGCGGTTATGGCTACACCTTC.

There are a few counts of this clonotype. This rearrangement joins TRBV4-2 to TRBJ2-1; 10 bases are a match to TRBD2. Per the germline V gene, CDR1 is LGHNA and CDR2 is YNFKEQ. CDR3 size: 17 residues. The V segment lost 1 base and the J segment 0 bases; nucleotides outside the gene matches: 3. In DNA, the CDR3 is TGTGCCAGCAGCCAAGGAAGCGGGAGGGACTCCTACAATGAGCAGTTCTTC. It codes for CASSQGSGRDSYNEQFF.

The gene calls are TRBV2 and TRBJ2-2, with D uncertain. The CDR3 consists of 14 residues. With 7 bases removed from V and 10 bases from J, the gap between germline ends came to 19 bases. Germline values: CDR1 SNHLY, CDR2 FYNNEI. The chain's CDR3 is CASKVETGIEELFF. The DNA for the CDR3 is TGTGCCAGCAAGGTGGAAACTGGGATCGAGGAGCTGTTTTTT.

This chain joins TRBV2 and TRBJ2-5; possible D gene TRBD2, 5 bases. The germline V and J ends were trimmed by 8 bases and 1 base, with 14 bases remaining between them. Germline V gene data show CDR1 as SNHLY and CDR2 as FYNNEI. This CDR3 region has 14 residues. The CDR3 sequence: CASLRTWAQETQYF. The CDR3 coding sequence is TGTGCCAGCCTTCGGACTTGGGCCCAAGAGACCCAGTACTTC.

This clonotype was counted between two and nine times. This chain uses TRBV28 with TRBJ2-7, with unresolved D. The CDR3 consists of 15 residues. The V end was cut by 6 bases, the J end by 6 bases, with 21 bases between. Germline-derived CDR1 and CDR2 are MDHEN and SYDVKM. The CDR3 region has the DNA TGTGCCAGCAGGACCAACATCAACTGGAACGGCGAGCAGTACTTC. Translating gives CASRTNINWNGEQYF.

This clonotype was recorded a few times. The chain employs TRBV5-6 and TRBJ2-1, with unresolved D. The V gene's germline CDR1 is SGHDT and CDR2 YYEEEE. The CDR3 covers 13 residues. The V end was cut by 2 bases, the J end by 5 bases, with 8 bases between. The CDR3 sequence: CASSFSIDNEQFF. The DNA of the CDR3 is TGTGCCAGCAGCTTTTCTATAGACAATGAGCAGTTCTTC.

This clonotype was observed a handful of times. The CDR3 region has the DNA TGTGCCAGCACTTACAGGGGCAATCAGCCCCAGCATTTT. Translated, it gives CASTYRGNQPQHF. The V gene is TRBV6-1, the J gene TRBJ1-5, with D maybe TRBD1 (6 bases). Germline CDR1 MNHNS, CDR2 SASEGT. Trimming removed 7 bases at V and 2 bases at J, with 9 bases between. The CDR3 covers 13 residues.

The CDR3 DNA sequence: TGTGCCATCAGTGAGTCGGGTGGGGCGTCCTACAATGAGCAGTTCTTC. Translating gives CAISESGGASYNEQFF. V gene TRBV10-3 combines with J gene TRBJ2-1, with D perhaps TRBD1 (5 bases). Germline V gene lookup returns CDR1 ENHRY and CDR2 SYGVKD. The CDR3 has 16 residues. V lost 0 bases and J lost 1, with 10 bases in between.

The sample holds a few counts of this clonotype. V gene TRBV20-1 combines with J gene TRBJ1-4; D is perhaps TRBD1 (5 bases). This CDR3 spans 16 amino acids. V lost 3 bases, J lost 0 bases, and 14 bases lay in between. CDR1 is DFQATT, CDR2 SNEGSKA, per germline (reference sequence). The CDR3 loop is CSASPGPVATNEKLFF. The CDR3 DNA reads as TGCAGTGCTAGCCCAGGGCCGGTAGCAACTAATGAAAAACTGTTTTTT.

V gene TRBV18 combines with J gene TRBJ1-4; D unclear. The CDR3 has 16 residues. The germline V gene has CDR1 KGHSH and CDR2 LQKENI. V dropped 0 bases and J dropped 8 bases, with 16 bases sitting between them. As DNA, the CDR3 is TGTGCCAGCTCACCACCTGGAGGGTCGACCGGAGAAAAACTGTTTTTT. Protein sequence: CASSPPGGSTGEKLFF.

The chain recombines TRBV7-2 with TRBJ2-1; TRBD2 matches at 9 bases. V lost 3 bases, J lost 2 bases, and 11 bases stayed unmatched. CDR1 is SGHTA, CDR2 FQGNSA, per germline. CDR3 length: 18 amino acids. The CDR3 protein is CASSLGLAGYPAYNEQFF. The DNA of the CDR3 is TGTGCCAGCAGCTTGGGACTAGCCGGATATCCAGCCTACAATGAGCAGTTCTTC.

This clonotype was seen ten or more times. The rearrangement joins TRBV6-2 or TRBV6-3 to TRBJ2-4; D remains ambiguous. V lost 5 bases and J 5 bases, leaving 13 bases between the germline ends. Germline V gene sequence: CDR1 MNHEY, CDR2 SVGEGT. This CDR3 comprises 14 residues. CDR3: CASSAPEPQNIQYF. For the CDR3, the DNA is TGTGCCAGCAGTGCCCCCGAGCCCCAAAACATTCAGTACTTC.

This chain joins TRBV6-6 and TRBJ2-7; 10 nucleotides line up with TRBD2. Germline-derived CDR1 and CDR2 are MNHNY and SVGAGI (reference sequence). Losses at the gene ends were 2 bases for V and 5 bases for J; bases not matched to a gene: 0. This CDR3 has 13 residues. The CDR3 nucleotides read TGTGCCAGCAGTTACGGGACTAGCGACGAGCAGTACTTC. This gives the protein CASSYGTSDEQYF.

This clonotype was counted only a few times. V gene TRBV30 combines with J gene TRBJ1-2; the D is unclear. CDR3 size: 13 residues. In germline, CDR1 is GTSNPN, CDR2 SVGIG (reference sequence). V lost 0 bases to trimming and J lost 5 bases, with 10 bases between them. CDR3 loop: CAWSVSGSYGYTF. The CDR3 region has the DNA TGTGCCTGGAGTGTTTCGGGATCTTATGGCTACACCTTC. Variable domain in full (rest from reference TRBV30 and TRBJ1-2): SQTIHQWPATLVQPVGSPLSLECTVEGTSNPNLYWYRQAAGRGLQLLFYSVGIGQISSEVPQNLSASRPQDRQFILSSKKLLLSDSGFYLCAWSVSGSYGYTFGSGTRLTVV.

The V gene is TRBV7-2, the J gene TRBJ2-7; TRBD1 aligns across 10 bases. V lost 5 bases and J lost 6; bases outside the gene matches: 7. This CDR3 has 14 amino acids. Germline CDR1 is SGHTA and CDR2 is FQGNSA. The CDR3 loop reads CASSPPGQGFEQYF. CDR3 coding DNA: TGTGCCAGCAGCCCTCCGGGACAGGGGTTCGAGCAGTACTTC.

The chain is built from TRBV29-1 and TRBJ2-5; D possibly matches TRBD1 or TRBD2 (5 bases each). The germline V gene has CDR1 SQVTM and CDR2 ANQGSEA. The V gene lost 5 bases and the J gene lost 4 bases, with 11 bases spanning the gap. The CDR3 has 12 amino acids. This CDR3 is CSVLSGTETQYF. In DNA, the CDR3 is TGCAGCGTTTTGTCAGGGACAGAGACCCAGTACTTC.

This chain's CDR3 is CASSYSSGAGQETQYF. In DNA, the CDR3 is TGTGCCAGCAGTTACTCGAGTGGAGCAGGCCAAGAGACCCAGTACTTC. The V gene is TRBV6-5, the J gene TRBJ2-5, with D unresolved. The CDR3 totals 16 residues. The V end lost 0 bases, the J end lost 1 base, and 12 bases lay between the germline ends. Germline-derived CDR1 and CDR2 are MNHEY and SVGAGI.

This clonotype was seen only a few times. The chain has TRBV28 and TRBJ2-3; no reliable D call. The CDR3 covers 13 residues. Germline V CDR1 and CDR2: MDHEN, SYDVKM. V lost 2 bases to trimming and J lost 4 bases, with 7 bases between them. The CDR3 loop is CASSLGSPDTQYF. DNA for the CDR3: TGTGCCAGCAGTTTAGGTAGTCCAGATACGCAGTATTTT.

CDR3 region: CASSSTNSGANVLTF. The DNA for the CDR3 is TGCGCCAGCAGCTCTACTAACTCTGGGGCCAACGTCCTGACTTTC. This chain links TRBV5-1 with TRBJ2-6; D not certain. The CDR3 spans 15 residues. The V gene lost 3 bases and the J gene lost 0 bases, with 7 bases spanning the gap. The V gene's germline CDR1 is SGHRS and CDR2 YFSETQ.

This chain uses TRBV30 with TRBJ2-5; D remains unclear. The J call may be faulty, since TRBJ2-1 better matches the DNA end. The CDR3 length is 13 residues. The V gene's germline CDR1 is GTSNPN and CDR2 SVGIG (reference sequence). CDR3 loop: CAWSVGNENEQFF. The CDR3 nucleotides read TGTGCCTGGAGTGTGGGAAACGAGAATGAGCAGTTCTTC.

The table lists this clonotype with a few counts. The chain joins TRBV7-3 to TRBJ2-3; 13 nucleotides align to TRBD2. CDR3 size: 15 residues. Per germline, CDR1 SGHTA and CDR2 FQGTGA. V trimming: 4 bases; J trimming: 8 bases; junction bases outside the gene matches: 6. The CDR3 DNA is TGTGCCAGCAGCTCCTCGGGACTAGCGGGACTTACGCAGTATTTT. It translates to CASSSSGLAGLTQYF.

This clonotype was observed a few times. This chain links TRBV11-2 with TRBJ2-1; TRBD2 matches 10 bases. The trim removed 5 bases at V and 3 bases at J, leaving 7 bases unmatched. The length of the CDR3 is 16 residues. Looked up from germline, CDR1 is SGHAT and CDR2 is FQNNGV. The CDR3 is CASSTPLAGVYNEQFF. Written as DNA, the CDR3 is TGTGCCAGCAGCACCCCGCTAGCGGGAGTCTACAATGAGCAGTTCTTC.

CDR3 sequence (DNA): TGCAGTGCGGCCCGGACTAGCGGGCCCAATGAGCAGTTCTTC. As protein: CSAARTSGPNEQFF. This rearrangement joins TRBV20-1 to TRBJ2-1; 11 bases match TRBD2. CDR1 and CDR2 (germline): DFQATT, SNEGSKA (reference sequence). V lost 6 bases to trimming and J lost 6 bases; unmatched junction nucleotides: 7. The CDR3 is made up of 14 amino acids.

The chain combines TRBV5-1 with TRBJ2-2, with 8 nucleotides matching TRBD1. Germline CDR1 SGHRS, CDR2 YFSETQ. The CDR3 is 17 amino acids. V was clipped by 1 base and J by 8 bases; unmatched bases: 13. The CDR3 DNA is TGCGCCAGCAGCTTGACGACCGGGACAGGACGTTCAGGGGAGCTGTTTTTT. Its protein product is CASSLTTGTGRSGELFF. Full variable domain (outside the CDR3, taken from reference TRBV5-1 and TRBJ2-2): KAGVTQTPRYLIKTRGQQVTLSCSPISGHRSVSWYQQTPGQGLQFLFEYFSETQRNKGNFPGRFSGRQFSNSRSEMNVSTLELGDSALYLCASSLTTGTGRSGELFFGEGSRLTVL.